This T cell receptor (delta chain) stems from a study of Vδ1+ human thymocytes (dated by TCRdb to about 2018). The study in broad terms: The study characterised mRNA-level TRG and TRD CDR3 repertoires of highly purified Vdelta1+ thymocytes from young children as a data resource. The multiplex-based CDR3 amplicon strategy had previously been validated against 5'RACE-based CDR3 amplicon generation methods.

With regard to this clone: Its antigen is unknown. Base qualities are not recorded, but no much larger clone differs from it by a single base.

After removal of 4 bases from V and 0 bases from J, the junction retains 17 bases not matched to a gene. According to the germline V gene, CDR1 reads TSWWSYY and CDR2 reads QGS. The CDR3 starts with the cysteine, ends with the phenylalanine, and has 20 residues. The DNA shown is the 60-base CDR3, in frame from base 1. General conclusions and limits of the study: Although sort purity was high, about 20% of thymic TRD sequences were Vdelta2 (with a few Vdelta3), in contrast to the peripheral blood Vdelta1+ controls. The thymic TRG and TRD repertoires appeared highly polyclonal, with Gaussian CDR3 length distributions, in contrast to the oligoclonal repertoires of peripheral blood. Because unexpected Vdelta2 sequences could lead to misinterpretation of bulk repertoire data, the authors recommended using highly purified populations and validating at the single-cell level. Donors shared many TRG clonotypes (up to 6.9x10^3), but TRD repertoires were essentially private, with at most 130 shared. No clustering by age or sex was observed, so analyses did not stratify donors by these variables.

Thymic samples were depleted of alphabeta T cells, then CD3+ TCRVdelta1+ TCRVdelta2- thymocytes were FACS-sorted. The purity of the sorted Vdelta1+ thymocytes fell between roughly 97% and 99.6%. The thymic specimens were obtained from fewer than ten paediatric patients, aged about 5 days to 17 months, who were having corrective cardiac surgery. After the thymic tissue was dispersed, mononuclear cells were isolated using a Histopaque-1077 density gradient. For staining, the antibodies used were anti-TCRVdelta1 clone TS8.2, anti-TCRVdelta2 clone B6, anti-CD3 clone HIT3a and anti-TCRalphabeta clone IP26. RNA was isolated using the RNeasy mini kit, and reverse transcription was performed with Superscript III. CDR3 amplicons were generated by multiplex PCR with pooled V-gene forward primers and a constant-region reverse primer carrying Illumina adaptor overhangs. After gel purification, the amplicons were indexed with Nextera index primers over approximately 8 extra PCR cycles and then purified using AMPure XP beads. Libraries were sequenced on an Illumina MiSeq with paired-end 250 bp reads, dual indexing and around 19% PhiX spike-in. The authors' analysis ran thus. FastQC was used to check read quality, and ea-utils fastq-join was used to merge TRG read pairs. Annotation of sequences was performed with IMGT/HighV-QUEST, only productive sequences with unambiguous V-gene assignment were retained, and clonotypes were defined by identical CDR3 sequence. Downstream analysis used VDJtools 1.1.1, tcR 2.2.3, Treemap and vegan Shannon diversity in R 3.4.4. TCRdb recomputed clones from the public reads with CATT; identical DNA rows were then combined. TCRdb's processing, not the study's, gives the V and J calls here. The table for this sample lists 45,000 to 75,000 delta-chain clones; about 15% of them were counted only once. The top ten clones comprise about 0.4% of the sample.

The origin of this receptor is a girl less than two years old who had congenital heart surgery. The receptor chain draws on TRDV1 and TRDJ1; TRDD3 matches 10 bases in the middle. Input material: Vdelta1+ gamma-delta thymocytes from the thymus. The cell subset or site label, as the study defines it: FACS-sorted CD3+ TCRalphabeta- TCRVdelta1+ TCRVdelta2- thymocytes. The CDR3 reads as follows: CALGVLPLYWGIIYTDKLIF. At the DNA level, the sequence is TGTGCTCTTGGGGTCCTACCCTTATACTGGGGGATTATCTACACCGATAAACTCATCTTT.